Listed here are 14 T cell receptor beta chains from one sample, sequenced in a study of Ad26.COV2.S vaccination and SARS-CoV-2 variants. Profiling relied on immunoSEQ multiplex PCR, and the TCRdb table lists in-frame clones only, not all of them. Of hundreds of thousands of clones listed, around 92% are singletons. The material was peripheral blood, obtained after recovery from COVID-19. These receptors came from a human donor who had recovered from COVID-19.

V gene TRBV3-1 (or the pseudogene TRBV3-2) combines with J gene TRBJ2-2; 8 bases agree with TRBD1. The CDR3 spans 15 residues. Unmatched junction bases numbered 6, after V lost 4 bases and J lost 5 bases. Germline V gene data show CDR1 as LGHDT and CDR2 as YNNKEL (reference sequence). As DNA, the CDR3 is TGTGCCAGCAGCCCAGACGACAGGGGAACCGGGGAGCTGTTTTTT. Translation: CASSPDDRGTGELFF.

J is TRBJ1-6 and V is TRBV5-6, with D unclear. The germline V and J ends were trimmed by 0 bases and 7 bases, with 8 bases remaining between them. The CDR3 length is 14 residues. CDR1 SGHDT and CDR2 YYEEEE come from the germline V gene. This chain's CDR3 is CASSLVGSNSPLHF. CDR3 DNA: TGTGCCAGCAGCTTGGTTGGGTCCAATTCACCCCTCCACTTT.

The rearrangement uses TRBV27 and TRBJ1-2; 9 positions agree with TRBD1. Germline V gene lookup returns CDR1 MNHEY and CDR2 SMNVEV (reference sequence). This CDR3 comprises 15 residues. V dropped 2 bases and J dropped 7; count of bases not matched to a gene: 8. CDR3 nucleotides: TGTGCCAGCAGTTTACTGGGGGACAGGGAGCGTGGCTACACCTTC. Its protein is CASSLLGDRERGYTF.

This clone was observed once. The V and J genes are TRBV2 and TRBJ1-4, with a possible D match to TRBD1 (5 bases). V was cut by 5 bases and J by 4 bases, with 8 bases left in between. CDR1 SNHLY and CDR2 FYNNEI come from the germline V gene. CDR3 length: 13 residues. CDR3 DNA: TGTGCCAGCAGTCGACAGAATAATGAAAAACTGTTTTTT. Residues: CASSRQNNEKLFF.

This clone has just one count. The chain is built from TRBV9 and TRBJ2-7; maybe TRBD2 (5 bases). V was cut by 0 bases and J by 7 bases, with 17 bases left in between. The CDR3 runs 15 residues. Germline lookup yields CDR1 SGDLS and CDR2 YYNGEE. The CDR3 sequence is CASSVGLVGRGEQYF. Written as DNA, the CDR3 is TGTGCCAGCAGCGTAGGGCTAGTGGGTCGGGGAGAGCAGTACTTC.

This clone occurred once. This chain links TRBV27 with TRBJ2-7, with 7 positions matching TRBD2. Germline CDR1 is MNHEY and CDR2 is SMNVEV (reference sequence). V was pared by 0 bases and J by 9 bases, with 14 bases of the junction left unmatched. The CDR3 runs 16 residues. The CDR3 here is CASSLSNQGVGEGQYF. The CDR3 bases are TGTGCCAGCAGTTTATCGAATCAGGGCGTCGGGGAGGGGCAGTACTTC.

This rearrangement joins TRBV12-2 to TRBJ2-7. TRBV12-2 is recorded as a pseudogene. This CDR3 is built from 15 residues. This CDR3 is CASRFSENRTYEQYF. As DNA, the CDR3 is TGTGCAAGTCGCTTTTCCGAGAATAGGACCTACGAGCAGTACTTC.

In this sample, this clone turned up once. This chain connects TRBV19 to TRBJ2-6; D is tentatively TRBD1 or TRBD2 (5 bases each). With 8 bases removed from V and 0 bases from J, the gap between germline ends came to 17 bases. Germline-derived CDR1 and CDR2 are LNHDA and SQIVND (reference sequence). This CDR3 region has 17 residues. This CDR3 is CASETGTTSSGANVLTF. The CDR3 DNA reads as TGTGCCAGTGAAACCGGGACCACCAGCTCTGGGGCCAACGTCCTGACTTTC.

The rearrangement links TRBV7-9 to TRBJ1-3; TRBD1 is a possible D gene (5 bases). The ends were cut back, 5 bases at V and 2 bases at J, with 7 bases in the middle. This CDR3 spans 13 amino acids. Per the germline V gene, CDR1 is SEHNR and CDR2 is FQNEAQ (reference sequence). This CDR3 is CASSRGPGNTIYF. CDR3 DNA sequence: TGTGCCAGCAGCAGGGGACCTGGAAACACCATATATTTT.

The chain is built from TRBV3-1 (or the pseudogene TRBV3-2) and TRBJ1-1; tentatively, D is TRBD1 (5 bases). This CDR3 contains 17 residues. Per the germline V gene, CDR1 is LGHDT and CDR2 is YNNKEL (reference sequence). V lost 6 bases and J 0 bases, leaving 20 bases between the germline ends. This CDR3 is CASRHGGTRRVNTEAFF. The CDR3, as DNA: TGTGCCAGCAGGCATGGGGGGACGCGTCGGGTGAACACTGAAGCTTTCTTT.

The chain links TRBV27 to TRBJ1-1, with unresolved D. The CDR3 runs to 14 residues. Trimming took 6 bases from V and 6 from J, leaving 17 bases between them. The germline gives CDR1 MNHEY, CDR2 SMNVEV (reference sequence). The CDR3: CASSFGGLVAEAFF. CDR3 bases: TGTGCCAGCAGCTTCGGAGGGTTGGTGGCTGAAGCTTTCTTT.

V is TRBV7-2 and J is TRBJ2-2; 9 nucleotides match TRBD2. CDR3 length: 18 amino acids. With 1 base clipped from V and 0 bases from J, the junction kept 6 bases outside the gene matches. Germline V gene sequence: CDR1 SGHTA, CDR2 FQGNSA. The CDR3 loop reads CASSLEVLAGSNTGELFF. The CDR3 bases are TGTGCCAGCAGCTTAGAGGTGCTAGCGGGGTCGAACACCGGGGAGCTGTTTTTT. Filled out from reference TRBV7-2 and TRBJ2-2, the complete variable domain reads GAGVSQSPSNKVTEKGKDVELRCDPISGHTALYWYRQSLGQGLEFLIYFQGNSAPDKSGLPSDRFSAERTGGSVSTLTIQRTQQEDSAVYLCASSLEVLAGSNTGELFFGEGSRLTVL.

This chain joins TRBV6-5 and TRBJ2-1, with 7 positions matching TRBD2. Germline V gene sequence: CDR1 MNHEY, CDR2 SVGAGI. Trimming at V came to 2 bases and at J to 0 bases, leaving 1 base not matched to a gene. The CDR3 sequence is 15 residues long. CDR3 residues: CASSYGGSSYNEQFF. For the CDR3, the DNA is TGTGCCAGCAGTTACGGCGGGAGCTCCTACAATGAGCAGTTCTTC.

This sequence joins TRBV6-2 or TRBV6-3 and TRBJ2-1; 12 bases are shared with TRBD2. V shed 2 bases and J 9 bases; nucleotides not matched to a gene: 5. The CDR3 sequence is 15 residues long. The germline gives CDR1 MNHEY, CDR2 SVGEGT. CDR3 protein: CASSYASGGAPEQFF. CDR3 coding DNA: TGTGCCAGCAGTTACGCTAGCGGGGGGGCCCCTGAGCAGTTCTTC.